A single sample gave rise to the 18 T cell receptor beta chains below, sequenced in a study of blood T cell repertoires in COVID-19. Profiled with immunoSEQ multiplex PCR; TCRdb holds only in-frame clones, not every one. The repertoire has around 130,000 clones, under 85% of them found once; the top ten carry 10% to 15%. Sequencing was done on a sample of peripheral blood. The receptors here all came from a woman aged 55-69 years with acute or convalescent COVID-19.

The chain combines TRBV6-1 with TRBJ2-7; D might be TRBD1 (6 bases). V was trimmed by 2 bases and J by 4 bases, leaving 15 bases between them. Germline assignment: CDR1 MNHNS and CDR2 SASEGT. The CDR3 runs 15 residues. The DNA of the CDR3 is TGTGCCAGCAGTGAATTCCCGGACAGTACTTACGAGCAGTACTTC. Protein: CASSEFPDSTYEQYF.

This rearrangement joins TRBV30 to TRBJ1-1; no definite D call. V was trimmed by 2 bases and J by 3 bases, leaving 22 bases between them. The CDR3 is 17 residues long. Germline V gene sequence: CDR1 GTSNPN, CDR2 SVGIG (reference sequence). The CDR3 DNA reads as TGTGCCTGGAGTAACCTCGACGCGGCACTTATGGACACTGAAGCTTTCTTT. This sequence encodes CAWSNLDAALMDTEAFF.

The rearrangement joins TRBV5-1 to TRBJ1-4, with a possible D match to TRBD1 (5 bases). The ends were cut back, 1 base at V and 8 bases at J, with 12 bases in the middle. The CDR3 sequence is 14 residues long. Germline CDR1 SGHRS, CDR2 YFSETQ. CDR3 in DNA: TGCGCCAGCAGCTTGTGGGGCGCGGGGGAAAAACTGTTTTTT. This codes for CASSLWGAGEKLFF.

The rearrangement uses TRBV7-3 and TRBJ1-1, with a weak D call TRBD1 (5 bases). V was cut by 7 bases and J by 5 bases, with 14 bases left in between. Germline CDR1 and CDR2: SGHTA and FQGTGA. The CDR3 has 13 amino acids. In DNA, the CDR3 is TGTGCCAGCACCCCCGACAGCGGGACTGAAGCTTTCTTT. This encodes CASTPDSGTEAFF.

The chain carries TRBV11-2 and TRBJ2-3; 9 positions match TRBD2. With 2 bases clipped from V and 1 base from J, the junction kept 1 base outside the gene matches. The CDR3 has 15 amino acids. Germline CDR1 is SGHAT and CDR2 is FQNNGV. The CDR3 region is CASSLRLAGTDTQYF. The CDR3 DNA reads as TGTGCCAGCAGCTTAAGACTAGCGGGCACAGATACGCAGTATTTT.

This clone is a singleton in its sample. This CDR3 is CSGRTGVGTGELFF. DNA for the CDR3: TGCAGCGGAAGGACAGGGGTAGGGACCGGGGAGCTGTTTTTT. This chain connects TRBV29-1 to TRBJ2-2, with 9 bases fitting TRBD1. Trimming at V came to 7 bases and at J to 5 bases, leaving 8 bases not matched to a gene. From germline, CDR1 is SQVTM and CDR2 ANQGSEA. The CDR3 has 14 amino acids.

V and J are TRBV9 and TRBJ1-3, with 10 bases that match TRBD1. J was trimmed by 3 bases and V by 5 bases; bases with no gene match: 5. This CDR3 spans 15 amino acids. From germline, CDR1 is SGDLS and CDR2 YYNGEE. CDR3 in amino acids: CASRLRTGGGNTIYF. CDR3 DNA: TGTGCCAGCAGACTCAGGACAGGGGGTGGAAACACCATATATTTT. Full variable domain (missing parts from reference TRBV9 and TRBJ1-3): DSGVTQTPKHLITATGQRVTLRCSPRSGDLSVYWYQQSLDQGLQFLIQYYNGEERAKGNILERFSAQQFPDLHSELNLSSLELGDSALYFCASRLRTGGGNTIYFGEGSWLTVV.

The V and J genes are TRBV9 and TRBJ1-6, with D perhaps matching TRBD1 (5 bases). The CDR3 loop spans 15 amino acids. The V and J ends lost 2 bases and 6 bases respectively, with 12 bases between them. Germline loops: CDR1 SGDLS, CDR2 YYNGEE. Here the CDR3 DNA reads TGTGCCAGCAGCGTGAGACAGAATCTTAATTCACCCCTCCACTTT. This codes for CASSVRQNLNSPLHF.

The genes are TRBV6-4 and TRBJ2-2, with 8 bases identical to TRBD1. V shed 4 bases and J 4 bases; nucleotides not matched to a gene: 2. Per germline, CDR1 MRHNA and CDR2 SNTAGT. CDR3 length: 14 residues. The CDR3 DNA follows: TGTGCCAGCAGTGTGGACAGGGCCACCGGGGAGCTGTTTTTT. It specifies CASSVDRATGELFF.

The chain has TRBV24-1 and TRBJ1-2, with D maybe TRBD1 (5 bases). V was cut by 2 bases and J by 0 bases, with 12 bases left in between. Germline V gene lookup returns CDR1 KGHDR and CDR2 SFDVKD. The CDR3 runs 16 residues. The DNA of the CDR3 is TGTGCCACCAGTGATTCCCTCCCGGGGGCTAACTATGGCTACACCTTC. It yields the protein CATSDSLPGANYGYTF.

A few counts support this clone. V usage is TRBV4-1 and J usage is TRBJ1-2, with 8 bases matching TRBD1. The J segment lost 5 bases and the V segment lost 2 bases, leaving 13 bases of the junction unmatched. The CDR3 contains 17 residues. In germline, CDR1 is MGHRA, CDR2 YSYEKL. CDR3 nucleotide sequence: TGCGCCAGCAGCCAACCCCGGGACAGGCGGGTTGGGTATGGCTACACCTTC. It yields the protein CASSQPRDRRVGYGYTF.

The chain combines TRBV2 with TRBJ1-4; 7 bases are a match to TRBD1. The CDR3 is 14 residues long. CDR1 SNHLY and CDR2 FYNNEI come from the germline V gene. V was pared by 3 bases and J by 4 bases, with 2 bases of the junction left unmatched. The CDR3 nucleotides are TGTGCCAGCAGTGAGGGACAGTTTAATGAAAAACTGTTTTTT. Its translation is CASSEGQFNEKLFF.

The rearrangement links TRBV7-8 to TRBJ1-1, with 9 bases identical to TRBD1. CDR3 length: 16 amino acids. Looked up from germline, CDR1 is SGHVS and CDR2 is FQNEAQ. With 5 bases clipped from V and 5 bases from J, the junction kept 12 bases outside the gene matches. In nucleotides, the CDR3 is TGTGCCAGCAGCCCGCCGCCGGGACAGGGCAATACTGAAGCTTTCTTT. It translates to CASSPPPGQGNTEAFF.

The chain carries TRBV7-9 and TRBJ1-1; tentatively, D is TRBD1 (6 bases). The CDR3 runs 12 residues. Germline assignment: CDR1 SEHNR and CDR2 FQNEAQ (reference sequence). The germline V and J ends were trimmed by 1 base and 11 bases, with 11 bases remaining between them. CDR3 nucleotide sequence: TGTGCCAGCAGCTTAGGGGACATCGGGGCTTTCTTT. This sequence encodes CASSLGDIGAFF. Variable domain in full (rest from reference TRBV7-9 and TRBJ1-1): DTGVSQNPRHKITKRGQNVTFRCDPISEHNRLYWYRQTLGQGPEFLTYFQNEAQLEKSRLLSDRFSAERPKGSFSTLEIQRTEQGDSAMYLCASSLGDIGAFFGQGTRLTVV.

The chain uses TRBV27 and TRBJ1-5, with 9 bases fitting TRBD1. The ends lost 4 bases at V and 2 bases at J; junction bases unmatched: 6. CDR1 is MNHEY, CDR2 SMNVEV, per germline (reference sequence). The CDR3 length is 16 residues. CDR3: CASSSWDRVGNQPQHF. CDR3 bases: TGTGCCAGCAGTTCATGGGACAGGGTTGGCAATCAGCCCCAGCATTTT.

The chain has TRBV7-9 and TRBJ2-7; 7 bases align to TRBD1. The germline V gene has CDR1 SEHNR and CDR2 FQNEAQ (reference sequence). The CDR3 consists of 13 residues. After removal of 6 bases from V and 7 bases from J, the junction contained 9 bases not matched to a gene. This CDR3 is CASSWQGVEEQYV. Written as DNA, the CDR3 is TGTGCCAGCAGTTGGCAGGGGGTTGAGGAGCAGTACGTC.

V gene TRBV30 combines with J gene TRBJ1-5, with a weak D call TRBD1 (5 bases). With 3 bases removed from V and 4 bases from J, the gap between germline ends came to 16 bases. CDR3 size: 15 residues. CDR1 and CDR2 (germline): GTSNPN, SVGIG (reference sequence). The CDR3 here is CAWSRQGAGNQPQHF. The CDR3 nucleotides are TGTGCCTGGAGCCGTCAAGGGGCTGGAAATCAGCCCCAGCATTTT.

The V and J genes are TRBV11-2 and TRBJ2-1, with D tentatively TRBD2 (6 bases). CDR1 and CDR2 from the germline V gene are SGHAT and FQNNGV. Trimming left V 5 bases short and J 12 bases short, with 17 bases between. The length of the CDR3 is 13 residues. The CDR3 loop is CASSMRSGGLQFF. The CDR3 coding sequence is TGTGCCAGCAGCATGAGGTCCGGGGGATTGCAGTTCTTC. Combining the CDR3 with reference TRBV11-2 and TRBJ2-1 gives the whole variable domain EAGVAQSPRYKIIEKRQSVAFWCNPISGHATLYWYQQILGQGPKLLIQFQNNGVVDDSQLPKDRFSAERLKGVDSTLKIQPAKLEDSAVYLCASSMRSGGLQFFGPGTRLTVL.